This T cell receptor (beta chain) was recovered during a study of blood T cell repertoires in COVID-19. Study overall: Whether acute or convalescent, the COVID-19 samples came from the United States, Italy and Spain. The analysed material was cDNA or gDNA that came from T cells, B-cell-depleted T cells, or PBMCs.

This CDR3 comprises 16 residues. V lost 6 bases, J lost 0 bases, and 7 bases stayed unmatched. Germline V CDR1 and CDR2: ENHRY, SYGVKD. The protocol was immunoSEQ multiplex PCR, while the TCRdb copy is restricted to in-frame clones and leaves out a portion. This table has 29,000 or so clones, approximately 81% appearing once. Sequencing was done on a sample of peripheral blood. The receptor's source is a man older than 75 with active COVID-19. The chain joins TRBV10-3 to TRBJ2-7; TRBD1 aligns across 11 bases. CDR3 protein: CAIRADRGPSSYEQYF. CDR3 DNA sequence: TGTGCCATCAGAGCGGACAGGGGGCCTTCCTCCTACGAGCAGTACTTC.